This T cell receptor (beta chain) was recorded in a study of technical replicates of blood from a handful of donors. Measured with immunoSEQ multiplex PCR; TCRdb has only the in-frame clones, and not every one. Of 91,000 or so clones listed, around 95% are singletons. CDR3 length equals 13 residues. V lost 5 bases to trimming and J lost 4 bases; unmatched junction nucleotides: 5. From germline, CDR1 is MNHEY and CDR2 SVGAGI. The source of this sequence is a human donor in good health. The rearrangement links TRBV6-5 to TRBJ2-7; 7 bases map to TRBD1. Sequences were obtained from T cells isolated from PBMCs. In nucleotides, the CDR3 is TGTGCCAGCAGTGGAGACAGGGAATACGAGCAGTACTTC. Its translation is CASSGDREYEQYF.